The rows below give T cell receptor beta chains drawn from one sample of a study of blood T cell repertoires in COVID-19. Data came from immunoSEQ multiplex PCR; TCRdb stores just in-frame clones and leaves some out. This table holds about 140,000 clones, around 84% found once. Sequenced sample: peripheral blood. These receptors all come from a human donor in a cohort sampled during active COVID-19. Both conserved end residues are part of each CDR3. The D gene is left open where the match is weak. Clone size is not always given. Where it is, it says once, few, many or a class for expanded clones.

>14|TRBV9|TRBJ2-7|.|.
CASSNWPDSYEQYF
TGTGCCAGCTCTAACTGGCCCGACAGTTACGAGCAGTACTTC
>14|TRBV19|TRBJ2-7|.|.
CASSHRDGRVEQYF
TGTGCCAGTAGCCACAGGGACGGCCGAGTTGAGCAGTACTTC
>15|TRBV7-6|TRBJ2-7|.|.
CASSLAGTSAYEQYF
TGTGCCAGCAGCTTAGCTGGGACATCAGCCTACGAGCAGTACTTC
>16|TRBV28|TRBJ2-1|TRBD1|.
CASSPPGTGFFNEQFF
TGTGCCAGCAGTCCTCCCGGGACAGGGTTTTTCAATGAGCAGTTCTTC
>15|TRBV2|TRBJ2-1|TRBD2|.
CASRATSGTYNEQFF
TGTGCCAGCAGGGCTACTAGCGGAACCTACAATGAGCAGTTCTTC
>16|TRBV27|TRBJ1-5|TRBD1|.
CASSPMGQGANQPQHF
TGTGCCAGCAGTCCGATGGGACAGGGGGCGAATCAGCCCCAGCATTTT
>17|TRBV28|TRBJ1-3|TRBD1|.
CASSFLTGDRIKNTIYF
TGTGCCAGCAGTTTCCTTACCGGGGACAGGATCAAGAACACCATATATTTT
>18|TRBV5-5|TRBJ1-6|.|many
CASSLFWQGGTYNSPLHF
TGTGCCAGCAGCTTATTCTGGCAGGGAGGAACCTATAATTCACCCCTCCACTTT
>15|TRBV18|TRBJ2-3|TRBD2|once
CASLAGRANTDTQYF
TGTGCCAGCTTAGCGGGGAGAGCGAACACAGATACGCAGTATTTT
>16|TRBV5-1|TRBJ2-4|.|.
CASSLAGALAKNIQYF
TGCGCCAGCAGCTTGGCAGGGGCCCTAGCCAAAAACATTCAGTACTTC
>16|TRBV10-3|TRBJ2-1|TRBD2|.
CAISDSAGAAYNEQFF
TGTGCCATCAGTGATTCGGCGGGAGCGGCCTACAATGAGCAGTTCTTC
>13|TRBV12-3/TRBV12-4|TRBJ2-3|.|.
CASSLASTDTQYF
TGTGCCAGCAGTTTGGCTAGCACAGATACGCAGTATTTT
>12|TRBV29-1|TRBJ1-2|.|once
CSGWTALYGYTF
TGCAGCGGTTGGACAGCATTGTATGGCTACACCTTC
>13|TRBV7-3|TRBJ2-7|TRBD2|.
CASSSGLMNEQYF
TGTGCCAGCAGCTCGGGACTAATGAACGAGCAGTACTTC
>15|TRBV5-4|TRBJ1-6|TRBD1|.
CASSGTGQGGSPLHF
TGTGCCAGCAGCGGCACGGGACAGGGAGGTTCACCCCTCCACTTT
>17|TRBV5-6|TRBJ2-1|.|.
CASSPGGPRFSYNEQFF
TGTGCCAGCAGCCCAGGGGGGCCCCGCTTTTCCTACAATGAGCAGTTCTTC
>12|TRBV28|TRBJ1-2|TRBD1|.
CASRDRFYGYTF
TGTGCCAGCCGGGACAGGTTCTATGGCTACACCTTC
>17|TRBV25-1|TRBJ2-7|TRBD2|.
CASSESLLAGVSYEQYF
TGTGCCAGCAGTGAATCCCTACTAGCGGGGGTCTCCTACGAGCAGTACTTC
>14|TRBV2|TRBJ1-5|.|.
CASSDRVGNQPQHF
TGTGCCAGCAGTGACAGGGTAGGCAATCAGCCCCAGCATTTT
>14|TRBV27|TRBJ2-7|.|.
CASSLVGSGHEQYF
TGTGCCAGCAGTTTGGTCGGGAGTGGCCACGAGCAGTACTTC